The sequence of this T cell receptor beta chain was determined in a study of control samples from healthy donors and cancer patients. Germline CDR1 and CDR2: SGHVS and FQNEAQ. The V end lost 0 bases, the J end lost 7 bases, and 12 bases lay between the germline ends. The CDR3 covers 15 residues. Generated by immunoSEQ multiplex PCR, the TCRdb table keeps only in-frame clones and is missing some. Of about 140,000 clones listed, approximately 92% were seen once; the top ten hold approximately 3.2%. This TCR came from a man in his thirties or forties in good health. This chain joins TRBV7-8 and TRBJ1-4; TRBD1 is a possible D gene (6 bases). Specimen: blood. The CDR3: CASSLAPQGSEKLFF. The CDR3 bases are TGTGCCAGCAGCTTAGCCCCACAGGGAAGTGAAAAACTGTTTTTT.